The rows below give T cell receptor beta chains drawn from one sample of a study of regulatory T cells in long-lasting Graves disease. TCRdb re-called the multiplex PCR reads through MiXCR, storing one row per CDR3 protein. Of around 330,000 distinct CDR3 sequences listed, under 20% are singletons. The specimen was peripheral blood mononuclear cells (PBMCs), collected at new diagnosis, from a patient treated with antithyroid drugs. These receptors came from a female donor with Graves disease. Both conserved end residues are part of each CDR3. A D gene is named only where the DNA matches it firmly. Size is stated for part of the rows, as once, few or many counts, or as a class when the clone is expanded.

d_call clone_size j_call v_call cdr3_nt cdr3_aa
- many TRBJ2-5 TRBV18 TGTGCCAGCTCACCACGCACAGCCCAAGAGACCCAGTACTTC CASSPRTAQETQYF
- many TRBJ2-2 TRBV29-1 TGCAGCGTTCAACCGCGAATGGGGAACACCGGGGAGCTGTTTTTT CSVQPRMGNTGELFF
- once TRBJ2-6 TRBV28 TGTGCCAGCAGTTTAATCGATCCCTCTGGGGCCAACGTCCTGACTTTC CASSLIDPSGANVLTF
- many TRBJ2-3 TRBV7-3 TGTGCCAGCAGCCCCTTTGAGTGGTCGAGCACAGATACGCAGTATTTT CASSPFEWSSTDTQYF
- few TRBJ2-7 TRBV27 TGTGCCAGCAGCTGGGACGGACCCTCCTACGAGCAGTACTTC CASSWDGPSYEQYF
- - TRBJ2-7 TRBV3-1 TGTGCCAGCAGCCAAGAGGTTTCGTCATCTTACTACGAGCAGTACTTC CASSQEVSSSYYEQYF
- - TRBJ1-1 TRBV30 TGTGCCTGGAGGCCAGGGCCGAACACTGAAGCTTTCTTT CAWRPGPNTEAFF
- - TRBJ2-7 TRBV12-3/TRBV12-4 TGTGCCAGCAGTTGGGGCAGCCCCTACGAGCAGTACTTC CASSWGSPYEQYF
- many TRBJ1-1 TRBV7-9 TGTGCCAGCAGAGCCACACACGAAGCTTTCTTT CASRATHEAFF
TRBD1 - TRBJ2-5 TRBV5-1 TGCGCCAGCAGCTTTAAATACCGAGACAGGGGAGGAGAGACCCAGTACTTC CASSFKYRDRGGETQYF
- - TRBJ1-2 TRBV6-2/TRBV6-3 TGTGCCAGCAGTGAATTTCGCGGCTACACCTTC CASSEFRGYTF
TRBD1 many TRBJ2-7 TRBV7-8 TGTGCCAGCAGCTTTGGACAGGGGGCCCACGAGCAGTACTTC CASSFGQGAHEQYF
TRBD1 many TRBJ2-2 TRBV27 TGTGCCAGCAGTTTCCCAGGGGGTGACAACACCGGGGAGCTGTTTTTT CASSFPGGDNTGELFF
TRBD2 many TRBJ2-3 TRBV11-3 TGTGCCAGCAGCCTGGGACTAGCGGGAGTCCGTCCTAGCACAGATACGCAGTATTTT CASSLGLAGVRPSTDTQYF
TRBD1 many TRBJ2-7 TRBV5-1 TGCGCCAGCAGACTGGTGGTAACAGGGGACGTCGGCTACGAGCAGTACTTC CASRLVVTGDVGYEQYF
- - TRBJ1-5 TRBV10-3 TGTGCCATCAGTCGACAGCCTGGCGATCAGCCCCAGCATTTT CAISRQPGDQPQHF
- many TRBJ1-2 TRBV20-1 TGCAGTGCTAGGGGGGGAGGGGACTCTAACTATGGCTACACCTTC CSARGGGDSNYGYTF
TRBD2 once TRBJ2-5 TRBV24-1 TGTACCACCAGCCCCATTAGTCGATCCCCGACTAGCGGGAGCCCGTATCTCCAAGAGACCCAGTACTTC CTTSPISRSPTSGSPYLQETQYF
- many TRBJ2-1 TRBV12-3/TRBV12-4 TGTGCCAGCAGTTTAGTCGGCGGGATCCACAATGAGCAGTTCTTC CASSLVGGIHNEQFF
- many TRBJ1-4 TRBV6-1 TGTGCCAGCAGCCAAATCGGGGGGGCGTCTAATGAAAAACTGTTTTTT CASSQIGGASNEKLFF
TRBD2 many TRBJ2-3 TRBV15 TGTGCCACCAGCAGAGATGCGACTAGCGAGGAGGGGCGTGTGGGCACAGATACGCAGTATTTT CATSRDATSEEGRVGTDTQYF
- once TRBJ2-1 TRBV5-6 TGTGCCAGCAGCTTGGGGAGCGCCAATGAGCAGTTCTTC CASSLGSANEQFF
TRBD1 few TRBJ2-6 TRBV9 TGTGCCAGCAGCGGGGACAGGGGGCCTGGGGCCAACGTCCTGACTTTC CASSGDRGPGANVLTF
- - TRBJ1-2 TRBV4-2 TGTGCCAGCAGCCAAGGGGACGCTTTTGGCTACACCTTC CASSQGDAFGYTF
- few TRBJ2-1 TRBV19 TGTGCCAGTAGTATAGGGCAGAGCAATGAGCAGTTCTTC CASSIGQSNEQFF
- many TRBJ1-4 TRBV28 TGTGCCAGCAGTTTACGAAGCGAAAAACTGTTTTTT CASSLRSEKLFF
- many TRBJ2-1 TRBV28 TGTGCCAGCAGTTTAACCGGATCCTACAATGAGCAGTTCTTC CASSLTGSYNEQFF
- - TRBJ2-1 TRBV20-1 TGCAGTGCTTGGACAGACAATGAGCAGTTCTTC CSAWTDNEQFF
TRBD1 once TRBJ1-4 TRBV27 TGTGCCAGCAGTTGGCGGACAGGGAGGTATACTGCTAATGAAAAACTGTTTTTT CASSWRTGRYTANEKLFF
- few TRBJ1-6 TRBV2 TGTGCCAGCATGAGGGGGGGGAATTCACCCCTCCACTTT CASMRGGNSPLHF
- - TRBJ2-7 TRBV28 TGTGCCAGCAGTTTAAGCATTTCCTACGAGCAGTACTTC CASSLSISYEQYF
- many TRBJ2-3 TRBV6-1 TGTGCCAGCAGTCAAGAGCTAAAGGCACGGGATACGCAGTATTTT CASSQELKARDTQYF
TRBD1 many TRBJ1-1 TRBV12-3/TRBV12-4 TGTGCCAGCAGTTCTCCCGGGACAGGGGTCCCTGAAGCTTTCTTT CASSSPGTGVPEAFF
- many TRBJ1-1 TRBV10-3 TGTGCCATCAGTGAGTCTGACCGCCTGGGCTCTGAAGCTTTCTTT CAISESDRLGSEAFF
- once TRBJ2-1 TRBV28 TGTGCCAGCAGTTGGGGGATTTTGAATGAGCAGTTCTTC CASSWGILNEQFF
TRBD2 few TRBJ2-3 TRBV6-5 TGTGCCAGCAGTTACTCGGCGGCGAGCGGGAGGGCCTCGTTAGATACGCAGTATTTT CASSYSAASGRASLDTQYF
- few TRBJ2-2 TRBV20-1 TGCAGTGCTAGGCAGTCCGGGCCGTTGAACACCGGGGAGCTGTTTTTT CSARQSGPLNTGELFF